Each of the 30 T cell receptor beta chains below was sequenced from the same sample in a study of T cell responses to AZD1222 COVID-19 vaccine. The assay was immunoSEQ multiplex PCR, and TCRdb's table has in-frame clones only and misses some. The table has tens of thousands of clones, 85% to 90% seen once. This sample comprised peripheral blood, obtained on day 0 of MenACWY control vaccination. The source of these receptors is an adult in good health.

V and J are TRBV28 and TRBJ1-2; maybe TRBD1 (6 bases). The CDR3 has 12 residues. Germline assignment: CDR1 MDHEN and CDR2 SYDVKM. Trimming removed 6 bases from V and 6 bases from J, with 11 bases in between. The CDR3 DNA is TGTGCCAGCAGGACACAGGGCGATGGCTACACCTTC. Its protein product is CASRTQGDGYTF.

The chain is built from TRBV6-5 and TRBJ2-1, with 10 bases aligning to TRBD1. The germline CDR1 and CDR2 sequences are MNHEY and SVGAGI. The CDR3 is 13 amino acids. J lost 7 bases, V lost 11 bases, and 8 bases had no gene match. The CDR3 is CASRQGARNEQFF. As DNA, the CDR3 is TGTGCCTCAAGACAGGGGGCGCGGAATGAGCAGTTCTTC.

The chain couples TRBV4-2 to TRBJ1-4; 7 bases agree with TRBD1. V trimming: 1 base; J trimming: 4 bases; junction bases outside the gene matches: 0. Germline V gene lookup returns CDR1 LGHNA and CDR2 YNFKEQ. This CDR3 has 14 amino acids. The CDR3 protein is CASSQGQGNEKLFF. CDR3 DNA sequence: TGTGCCAGCAGCCAAGGACAGGGTAATGAAAAACTGTTTTTT.

The chain combines TRBV10-2 with TRBJ1-2; TRBD1 might be the D (5 bases). This CDR3 is built from 16 residues. Germline lookup yields CDR1 WSHSY and CDR2 SAAADI. Trimming removed 0 bases at V and 4 bases at J, with 15 bases between. Here the CDR3 DNA reads TGCGCCAGCAGTGAGTCGCGGCAGGGCCAGGGCTATGGCTACACCTTC. Amino acid sequence: CASSESRQGQGYGYTF.

Remarks on this clone: The junction departs from germline at one end; a sequencing error may be responsible. The CDR3 protein is CASSWGGVGEIRYF. The CDR3 DNA is TGCGCCAGCAGCTGGGGAGGGGTCGGTGAAATTCGGTACTTC. This chain connects TRBV5-1 to TRBJ2-4; 7 bases are a match to TRBD2. The V gene's germline CDR1 is SGHRS and CDR2 YFSETQ. CDR3 length: 14 amino acids.

This clone was seen a single time. This rearrangement joins TRBV5-1 to TRBJ2-3; a possible D gene is TRBD1 (5 bases). CDR3 length: 15 amino acids. Per germline, CDR1 SGHRS and CDR2 YFSETQ. V lost 2 bases to trimming and J lost 4 bases, with 14 bases between them. As DNA, the CDR3 is TGCGCCAGCAGCTTAGGGGTGATGGGGCCAGATACGCAGTATTTT. Its translation: CASSLGVMGPDTQYF.

The chain links TRBV5-1 to TRBJ1-6, with a weak D call TRBD1 (5 bases). Germline assignment: CDR1 SGHRS and CDR2 YFSETQ. The CDR3 length is 17 residues. The V gene lost 0 bases and the J gene lost 0 bases, with 10 bases spanning the gap. The CDR3 protein is CASSLGPGSSYNSPLHF. In DNA form, the CDR3 reads TGCGCCAGCAGCTTGGGGCCAGGGAGCTCCTATAATTCACCCCTCCACTTT.

Only one count was recorded for this clone. The rearrangement uses TRBV30 and TRBJ1-1; D is uncertain. V was pared by 4 bases and J by 11 bases, with 20 bases between. Germline assignment: CDR1 GTSNPN and CDR2 SVGIG (reference sequence). The length of the CDR3 is 13 residues. CDR3 sequence: CAWNPYPGDAAFF. DNA for the CDR3: TGTGCCTGGAATCCCTACCCCGGAGATGCGGCTTTCTTT.

The chain is built from TRBV29-1 and TRBJ2-2; D unclear. The CDR3 covers 12 residues. The germline gives CDR1 SQVTM, CDR2 ANQGSEA. Trimming shortened V by 4 bases and J by 2 bases, and 5 bases separated the two germline ends. The CDR3 nucleotides are TGCAGCGTTGGGGTAAACACCGGGGAGCTGTTTTTT. Translation: CSVGVNTGELFF.

The chain employs TRBV6-1 and TRBJ2-7; the D is unclear. The CDR3 has 15 amino acids. V gave up 1 base and J gave up 0 bases, with 10 bases separating them. CDR1 and CDR2 (germline): MNHNS, SASEGT. CDR3 in amino acids: CASSEVARSSYEQYF. The CDR3 nucleotides read TGTGCCAGCAGTGAAGTGGCGCGGAGCTCCTACGAGCAGTACTTC.

V gene TRBV2 combines with J gene TRBJ2-2; unclear D gene. The CDR3 covers 15 residues. Germline assignment: CDR1 SNHLY and CDR2 FYNNEI. V dropped 6 bases and J dropped 4 bases, with 15 bases sitting between them. The CDR3 nucleotides read TGTGCCAGCAGGCCCTCCCCTGAACCCACCGGGGAGCTGTTTTTT. Translating it yields CASRPSPEPTGELFF. Full variable domain (missing parts from reference TRBV2 and TRBJ2-2): EPEVTQTPSHQVTQMGQEVILRCVPISNHLYFYWYRQILGQKVEFLVSFYNNEISEKSEIFDDQFSVERPDGSNFTLKIRSTKLEDSAMYFCASRPSPEPTGELFFGEGSRLTVL.

V is TRBV5-6 and J is TRBJ2-7, with D tentatively TRBD2 (7 bases). V lost 4 bases and J lost 7, with 18 bases in between. The CDR3 length is 14 residues. Germline CDR1 SGHDT, CDR2 YYEEEE. CDR3 region: CASSPGGGDREQYF. The CDR3 nucleotides are TGTGCCAGCAGCCCGGGGGGCGGGGATCGGGAGCAGTACTTC.

The J gene is TRBJ2-7, the V gene TRBV27; D perhaps matches TRBD1 (5 bases). The CDR3 runs 14 residues. Germline CDR1 reads MNHEY; CDR2 reads SMNVEV (reference sequence). Trimming stripped 7 bases from V and 1 base from J, with 14 bases between. Written as DNA, the CDR3 is TGTGCCAGCAAAACCAACAGGTTATCCTACGAGCAGTACTTC. Translating gives CASKTNRLSYEQYF.

This clone was detected a few times. J is TRBJ2-5 and V is TRBV27, with 9 positions matching TRBD2. The germline V gene encodes CDR1 MNHEY and CDR2 SMNVEV (reference sequence). The V gene end was trimmed by 5 bases and the J gene end by 1 base; junction bases not matched to a gene: 11. This CDR3 comprises 17 residues. Here the CDR3 DNA reads TGTGCCAGCAGTCCCCTCTCGCTAGCGGGGACCCAAGAGACCCAGTACTTC. This gives the protein CASSPLSLAGTQETQYF.

This sequence joins TRBV28 and TRBJ1-2; TRBD1 is a possible D gene (5 bases). The CDR3 length is 16 residues. Trimming removed 2 bases at V and 4 bases at J, with 17 bases between. Germline CDR1 is MDHEN and CDR2 is SYDVKM. For the CDR3, the DNA is TGTGCCAGCAGTTTACGTCGGACAAAGGGTGGCTATGGCTACACCTTC. Translated, it gives CASSLRRTKGGYGYTF.

V gene TRBV2 combines with J gene TRBJ1-2; D remains unclear. V lost 5 bases, J lost 2 bases, and 12 bases lay in between. The CDR3 has 14 residues. The germline V gene has CDR1 SNHLY and CDR2 FYNNEI. The CDR3 reads CASSRMGKNYGYTF. The CDR3 bases are TGTGCCAGCAGTCGGATGGGGAAGAACTATGGCTACACCTTC. The full variable domain, completed using reference TRBV2 and TRBJ1-2, is EPEVTQTPSHQVTQMGQEVILRCVPISNHLYFYWYRQILGQKVEFLVSFYNNEISEKSEIFDDQFSVERPDGSNFTLKIRSTKLEDSAMYFCASSRMGKNYGYTFGSGTRLTVV.

The DNA of the CDR3 is TGTGCCAGTAGTCGCCAGGGGGCCAACATTCAGTACTTC. Translation: CASSRQGANIQYF. V and J are TRBV19 and TRBJ2-4; 8 bases map to TRBD1. The CDR3 has 13 residues. The junction had 4 bases not matched to a gene; V was cut back by 5 bases and J by 7 bases. CDR1 and CDR2 from the germline V gene are LNHDA and SQIVND (reference sequence).

V gene TRBV29-1 combines with J gene TRBJ2-1; 10 bases are a match to TRBD2. Per germline, CDR1 SQVTM and CDR2 ANQGSEA. With 1 base clipped from V and 4 bases from J, the junction kept 7 bases outside the gene matches. This CDR3 comprises 16 residues. The CDR3 protein is CSVEALAGGNYNEQFF. The DNA for the CDR3 is TGCAGCGTTGAAGCTTTAGCGGGAGGAAATTACAATGAGCAGTTCTTC.

The chain links TRBV9 to TRBJ2-1, with a possible D match to TRBD2 (5 bases). This CDR3 contains 15 residues. Germline values: CDR1 SGDLS, CDR2 YYNGEE. V lost 1 base and J 1 base, leaving 9 bases between the germline ends. CDR3 coding DNA: TGTGCCAGCAGCGTACGGACTCAATCCTACAATGAGCAGTTCTTC. It yields the protein CASSVRTQSYNEQFF.

The J gene is TRBJ1-3, the V gene TRBV6-5, with TRBD1 as a possible D gene (6 bases). CDR1 and CDR2 (germline): MNHEY, SVGAGI. The V gene lost 0 bases and the J gene lost 4 bases, with 10 bases spanning the gap. CDR3 length: 15 residues. CDR3 sequence reads: CASSYSTGTGNTIYF. The CDR3 DNA reads as TGTGCCAGCAGTTACTCGACTGGGACAGGAAACACCATATATTTT.

The chain is built from TRBV10-1 and TRBJ2-1; TRBD1 aligns across 12 bases. Looked up from germline, CDR1 is WNHNN and CDR2 is SYGVQD (reference sequence). V was clipped by 6 bases and J by 3 bases; unmatched bases: 12. The CDR3 has 18 residues. The CDR3 bases are TGCGCCAGCAGCTACACCCAGGGACAGGGGGCTATCTACAATGAGCAGTTCTTC. Its protein product is CASSYTQGQGAIYNEQFF.

This rearrangement joins TRBV28 to TRBJ2-3; 9 nucleotides align to TRBD1. Germline V gives CDR1 MDHEN, CDR2 SYDVKM. The CDR3 runs to 14 residues. The V gene end was trimmed by 7 bases and the J gene end by 2 bases; junction bases not matched to a gene: 4. In DNA, the CDR3 is TGTGCCAGCATCAGGGACAGGGACACAGATACGCAGTATTTT. Translation: CASIRDRDTDTQYF.

The rearrangement links TRBV3-1 (or the pseudogene TRBV3-2) to TRBJ1-1; D unresolved. V lost 2 bases to trimming and J lost 0 bases, with 4 bases between them. CDR1 is LGHDT and CDR2 is YNNKEL in the germline V gene (reference sequence). The length of the CDR3 is 13 residues. The CDR3 coding sequence is TGTGCCAGCAGCCAATACCTGAACACTGAAGCTTTCTTT. It specifies CASSQYLNTEAFF.

The genes are TRBV6-2 or TRBV6-3 and TRBJ2-4, with D unclear. V lost 2 bases to trimming and J lost 2 bases, with 7 bases between them. The CDR3 spans 14 residues. The V gene's germline CDR1 is MNHEY and CDR2 SVGEGT. CDR3 nucleotides: TGTGCCAGCAGTTACAGGGTAACCAAAAACATTCAGTACTTC. It codes for CASSYRVTKNIQYF.

The chain recombines TRBV19 with TRBJ2-3; 7 positions match TRBD2. The CDR3 covers 15 residues. Germline CDR1 and CDR2: LNHDA and SQIVND (reference sequence). Trimming took 3 bases from V and 1 from J; bases not matched to a gene: 4. DNA for the CDR3: TGTGCCAGTAGTATCTCGCTAGCGGGCACAGATACGCAGTATTTT. Protein sequence: CASSISLAGTDTQYF.

The genes are TRBV19 and TRBJ2-7; 11 nucleotides agree with TRBD1. There are 15 residues in the CDR3. V was clipped by 5 bases and J by 4 bases; unmatched bases: 7. CDR1 is LNHDA, CDR2 SQIVND, per germline (reference sequence). As DNA, the CDR3 is TGTGCCAGTAGTCCGGGGACAGGGGGAACTTACGAGCAGTACTTC. Amino acids: CASSPGTGGTYEQYF.

The rearrangement uses TRBV28 and TRBJ2-2; 10 bases line up with TRBD2. J lost 7 bases, V lost 1 base, and 6 bases had no gene match. The germline gives CDR1 MDHEN, CDR2 SYDVKM. The CDR3 contains 16 residues. Written as DNA, the CDR3 is TGTGCCAGCAGTTTATCAGCGGGAGGGCCCGTCGGGGAGCTGTTTTTT. The encoded protein is CASSLSAGGPVGELFF.

The table lists this clone with a count of one. This chain connects TRBV24-1 to TRBJ2-7; 7 bases agree with TRBD1. Trimming cost V 4 bases and J 11 bases; bases outside gene matches: 7. This CDR3 region has 12 residues. The germline CDR1 and CDR2 sequences are KGHDR and SFDVKD. In DNA form, the CDR3 reads TGTGCCACCAGTGACCAGGGACAGTTTAAGTACTTC. This sequence encodes CATSDQGQFKYF.

The genes are TRBV2 and TRBJ2-7; D possibly corresponds to TRBD2 (6 bases). The CDR3 runs to 13 residues. The germline CDR1 and CDR2 sequences are SNHLY and FYNNEI. Between the trimmed V and J ends, which lost 0 bases and 6 bases, there was a span of 9 bases. The CDR3 reads CASSEAGGSEQYF. CDR3 bases: TGTGCCAGCAGTGAAGCTGGGGGGTCCGAGCAGTACTTC.

The CDR3 sequence is CASSLQGEYNSPLHF. DNA for the CDR3: TGTGCCAGCAGCTTACAGGGGGAGTATAATTCACCCCTCCACTTT. The rearrangement links TRBV5-8 to TRBJ1-6; TRBD1 matches 8 bases. Germline lookup yields CDR1 SGHTS and CDR2 YDEGEE. The CDR3 is 15 residues long. Trimming at V came to 2 bases and at J to 4 bases, leaving 2 bases not matched to a gene.